Shown below are 5 T cell receptor beta chains from a single sample sequenced in a study of cytotoxic CD8 clonotypes in ibrutinib-treated CLL. Clones were sequenced by immunoSEQ multiplex PCR, and TCRdb holds only the in-frame ones, with some missing. The sample shows 150,000 to 200,000 clones, roughly 90% of them seen only once. The sample was PBMCs, taken at disease progression, from a patient treated with ibrutinib. These receptors originate from a human donor with chronic lymphocytic leukemia.

This sequence joins TRBV7-2 and TRBJ2-2; 14 bases are shared with TRBD2. Looked up from germline, CDR1 is SGHTA and CDR2 is FQGNSA. Losses at the gene ends were 5 bases for V and 4 bases for J; bases not matched to a gene: 6. The CDR3 runs to 17 residues. The CDR3 loop reads CASSPRGLAGGTGELFF. In DNA form, the CDR3 reads TGTGCCAGCAGCCCAAGAGGACTAGCGGGGGGCACCGGGGAGCTGTTTTTT.

The chain combines TRBV6-5 with TRBJ2-1; weak D call: TRBD1 (5 bases). Germline V gene sequence: CDR1 MNHEY, CDR2 SVGAGI. The CDR3 is made up of 15 amino acids. V was pared by 2 bases and J by 4 bases, with 12 bases between. The CDR3 DNA follows: TGTGCCAGCAGTTACGGAAGCAGGGAATACAATGAGCAGTTCTTC. This codes for CASSYGSREYNEQFF.

The chain has TRBV9 and TRBJ1-3; 8 bases fit TRBD1. J gave up 0 bases and V 4 bases, and 12 bases lay outside the gene matches. The CDR3 runs 18 residues. Germline V gene lookup returns CDR1 SGDLS and CDR2 YYNGEE. CDR3 sequence: CASSRRPGGLNSGNTIYF. As DNA, the CDR3 is TGTGCCAGCAGCAGGAGACCAGGGGGCCTTAACTCTGGAAACACCATATATTTT.

This chain joins TRBV15 and TRBJ2-1; the match to TRBD2 covers 12 bases. Germline loops: CDR1 LNHNV, CDR2 YYDKDF (reference sequence). V lost 4 bases and J lost 7; bases outside the gene matches: 5. The CDR3 has 15 amino acids. The CDR3 DNA is TGTGCCACCAGCACCGGACTAGCGGGATTAAATGAGCAGTTCTTC. Translation: CATSTGLAGLNEQFF.

CDR3 in DNA: TGTGCCAGCGGGACTTCAACTGCGACGCAGTATTTT. Encoded protein: CASGTSTATQYF. The J gene is TRBJ2-3, the V gene TRBV28; tentatively, D is TRBD2 (6 bases). V gave up 8 bases and J gave up 9 bases, with 15 bases separating them. Germline-derived CDR1 and CDR2 are MDHEN and SYDVKM. This CDR3 has 12 amino acids.